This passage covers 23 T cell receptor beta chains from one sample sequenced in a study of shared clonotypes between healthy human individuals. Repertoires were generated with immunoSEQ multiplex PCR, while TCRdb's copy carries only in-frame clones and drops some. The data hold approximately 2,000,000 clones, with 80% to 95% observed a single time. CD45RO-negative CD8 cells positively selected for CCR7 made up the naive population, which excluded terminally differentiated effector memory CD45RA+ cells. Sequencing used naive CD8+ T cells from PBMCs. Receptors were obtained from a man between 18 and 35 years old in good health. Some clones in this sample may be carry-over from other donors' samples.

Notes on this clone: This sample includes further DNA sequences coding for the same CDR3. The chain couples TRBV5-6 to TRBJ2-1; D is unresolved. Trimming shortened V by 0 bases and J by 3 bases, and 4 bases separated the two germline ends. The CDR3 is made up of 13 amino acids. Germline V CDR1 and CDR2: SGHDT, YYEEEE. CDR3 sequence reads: CASSLDSYNEQFF. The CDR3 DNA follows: TGTGCCAGCAGCTTGGATAGCTACAATGAGCAGTTCTTC. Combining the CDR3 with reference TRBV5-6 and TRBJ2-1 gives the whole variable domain DAGVTQSPTHLIKTRGQQVTLRCSPKSGHDTVSWYQQALGQGPQFIFQYYEEEERQRGNFPDRFSGHQFPNYSSELNVNALLLGDSALYLCASSLDSYNEQFFGPGTRLTVL.

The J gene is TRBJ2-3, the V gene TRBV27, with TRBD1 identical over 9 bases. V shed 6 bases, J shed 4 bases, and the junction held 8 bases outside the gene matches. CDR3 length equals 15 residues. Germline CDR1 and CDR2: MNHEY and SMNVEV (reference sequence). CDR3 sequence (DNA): TGTGCCAGCAGGCCGGGACAGGGTAGTTCAGATACGCAGTATTTT. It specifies CASRPGQGSSDTQYF.

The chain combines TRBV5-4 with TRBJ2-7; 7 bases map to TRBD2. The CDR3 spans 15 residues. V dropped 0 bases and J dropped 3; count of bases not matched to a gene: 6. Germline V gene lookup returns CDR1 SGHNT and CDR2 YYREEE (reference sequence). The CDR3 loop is CASSLAPTGGYEQYF. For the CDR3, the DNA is TGTGCCAGCAGCTTGGCGCCCACGGGAGGCTACGAGCAGTACTTC.

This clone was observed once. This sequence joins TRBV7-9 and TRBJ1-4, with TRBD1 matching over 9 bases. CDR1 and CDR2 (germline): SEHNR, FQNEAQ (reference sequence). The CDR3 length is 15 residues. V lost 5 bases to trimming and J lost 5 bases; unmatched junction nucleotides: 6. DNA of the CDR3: TGTGCCAGCAGCAACACCGGGACAGGGAATGAAAAACTGTTTTTT. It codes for CASSNTGTGNEKLFF.

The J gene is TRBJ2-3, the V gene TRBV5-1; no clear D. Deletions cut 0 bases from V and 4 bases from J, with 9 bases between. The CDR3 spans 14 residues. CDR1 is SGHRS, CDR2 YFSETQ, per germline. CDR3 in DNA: TGCGCCAGCAGCTTGGATATAGGGCCAGATACGCAGTATTTT. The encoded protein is CASSLDIGPDTQYF.

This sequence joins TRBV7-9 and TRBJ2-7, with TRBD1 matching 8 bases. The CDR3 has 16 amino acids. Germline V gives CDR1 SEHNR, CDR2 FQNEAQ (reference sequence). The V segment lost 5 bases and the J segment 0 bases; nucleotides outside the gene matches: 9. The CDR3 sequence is CASSPANRGSSYEQYF. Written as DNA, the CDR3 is TGTGCCAGCAGCCCAGCCAACAGGGGGAGCTCCTACGAGCAGTACTTC.

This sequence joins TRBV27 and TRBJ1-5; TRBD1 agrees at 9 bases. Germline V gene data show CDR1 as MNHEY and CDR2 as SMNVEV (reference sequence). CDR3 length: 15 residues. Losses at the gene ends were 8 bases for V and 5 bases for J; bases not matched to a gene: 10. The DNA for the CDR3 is TGTGCCAGCCATGTACAAGGACAGGGGCATCAGCCCCAGCATTTT. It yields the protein CASHVQGQGHQPQHF.

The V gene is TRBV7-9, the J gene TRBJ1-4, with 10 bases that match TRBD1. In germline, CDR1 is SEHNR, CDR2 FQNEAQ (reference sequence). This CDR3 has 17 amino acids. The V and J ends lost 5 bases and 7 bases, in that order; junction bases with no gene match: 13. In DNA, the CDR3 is TGTGCCAGCAGCGACCCCGGGACAGGGGATTTGAGTGAAAAACTGTTTTTT. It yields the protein CASSDPGTGDLSEKLFF.

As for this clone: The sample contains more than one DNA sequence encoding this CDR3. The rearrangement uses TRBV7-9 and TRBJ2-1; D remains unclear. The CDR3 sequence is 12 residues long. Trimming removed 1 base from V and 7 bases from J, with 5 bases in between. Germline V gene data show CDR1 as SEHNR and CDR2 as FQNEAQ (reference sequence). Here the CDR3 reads CASSLVVNEQFF. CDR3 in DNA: TGTGCCAGCAGCTTAGTCGTAAATGAGCAGTTCTTC.

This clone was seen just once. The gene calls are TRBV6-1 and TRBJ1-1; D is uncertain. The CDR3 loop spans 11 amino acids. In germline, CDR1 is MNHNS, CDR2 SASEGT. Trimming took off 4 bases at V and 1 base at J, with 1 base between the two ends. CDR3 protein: CASSGNTEAFF. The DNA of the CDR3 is TGTGCCAGCAGTGGGAACACTGAAGCTTTCTTT.

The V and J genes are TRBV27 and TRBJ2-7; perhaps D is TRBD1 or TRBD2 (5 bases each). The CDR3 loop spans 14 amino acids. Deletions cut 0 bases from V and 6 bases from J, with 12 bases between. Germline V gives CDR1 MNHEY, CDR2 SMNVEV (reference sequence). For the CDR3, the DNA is TGTGCCAGCAGTTTATCGAGTGGGGGTCTCGAGCAGTACTTC. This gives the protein CASSLSSGGLEQYF.

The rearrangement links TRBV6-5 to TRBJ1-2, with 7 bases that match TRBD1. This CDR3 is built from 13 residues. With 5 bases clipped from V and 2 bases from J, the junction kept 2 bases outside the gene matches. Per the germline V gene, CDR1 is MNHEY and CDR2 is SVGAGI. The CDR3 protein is CASSTGDNYGYTF. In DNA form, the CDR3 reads TGTGCCAGCAGTACAGGGGACAACTATGGCTACACCTTC.

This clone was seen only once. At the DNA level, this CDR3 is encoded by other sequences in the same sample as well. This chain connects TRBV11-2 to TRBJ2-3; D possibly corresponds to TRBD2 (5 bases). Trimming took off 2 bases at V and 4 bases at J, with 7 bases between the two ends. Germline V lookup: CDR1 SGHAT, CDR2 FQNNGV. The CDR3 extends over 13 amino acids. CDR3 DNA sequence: TGTGCCAGCAGCTTATCCGGGGCAGATACGCAGTATTTT. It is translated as CASSLSGADTQYF.

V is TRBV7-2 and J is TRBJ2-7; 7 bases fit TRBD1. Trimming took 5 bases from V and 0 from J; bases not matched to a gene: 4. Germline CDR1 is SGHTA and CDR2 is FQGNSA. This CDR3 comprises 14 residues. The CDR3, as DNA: TGTGCCAGCAGCAACGACAGGGCCTCCTACGAGCAGTACTTC. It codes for CASSNDRASYEQYF. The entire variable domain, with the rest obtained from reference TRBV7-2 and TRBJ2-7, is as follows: GAGVSQSPSNKVTEKGKDVELRCDPISGHTALYWYRQSLGQGLEFLIYFQGNSAPDKSGLPSDRFSAERTGGSVSTLTIQRTQQEDSAVYLCASSNDRASYEQYFGPGTRLTVT.

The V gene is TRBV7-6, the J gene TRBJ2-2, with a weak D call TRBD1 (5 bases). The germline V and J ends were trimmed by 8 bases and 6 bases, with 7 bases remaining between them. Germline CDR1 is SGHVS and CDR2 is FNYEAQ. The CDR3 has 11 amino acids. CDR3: CASGAPGELFF. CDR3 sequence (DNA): TGTGCCAGCGGGGCGCCCGGGGAGCTGTTTTTT.

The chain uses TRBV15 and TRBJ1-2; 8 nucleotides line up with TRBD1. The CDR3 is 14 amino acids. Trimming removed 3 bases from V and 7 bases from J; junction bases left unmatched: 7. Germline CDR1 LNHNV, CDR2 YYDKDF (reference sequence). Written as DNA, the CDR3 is TGTGCCACCAGCAGCCGAGACAGGGGCTTTGGCTACACCTTC. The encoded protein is CATSSRDRGFGYTF.

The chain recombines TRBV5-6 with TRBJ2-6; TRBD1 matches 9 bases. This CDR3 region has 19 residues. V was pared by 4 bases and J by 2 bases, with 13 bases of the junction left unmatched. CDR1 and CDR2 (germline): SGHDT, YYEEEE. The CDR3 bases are TGTGCCAGCAGCGTGGGACAGGGCCGAGAGGGGGCTGGGGCCAACGTCCTGACTTTC. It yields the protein CASSVGQGREGAGANVLTF.

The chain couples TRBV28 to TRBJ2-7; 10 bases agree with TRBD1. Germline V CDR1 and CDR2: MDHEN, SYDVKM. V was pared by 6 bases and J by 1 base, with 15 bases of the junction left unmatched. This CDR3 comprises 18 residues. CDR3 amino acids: CASSRPGTGVFRSYEQYF. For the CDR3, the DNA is TGTGCCAGCAGCCGACCCGGGACAGGGGTCTTCCGTTCCTACGAGCAGTACTTC. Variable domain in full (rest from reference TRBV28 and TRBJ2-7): DVKVTQSSRYLVKRTGEKVFLECVQDMDHENMFWYRQDPGLGLRLIYFSYDVKMKEKGDIPEGYSVSREKKERFSLILESASTNQTSMYLCASSRPGTGVFRSYEQYFGPGTRLTVT.

CDR3 coding DNA: TGTGCCGAGAAATCAGGCCTCAACTATGGCTACACCTTC. It codes for CAEKSGLNYGYTF. The rearrangement joins TRBV30 to TRBJ1-2, with D hard to call. This CDR3 comprises 13 residues. The ends were cut back, 8 bases at V and 2 bases at J, with 15 bases in the middle. Per germline, CDR1 GTSNPN and CDR2 SVGIG (reference sequence).

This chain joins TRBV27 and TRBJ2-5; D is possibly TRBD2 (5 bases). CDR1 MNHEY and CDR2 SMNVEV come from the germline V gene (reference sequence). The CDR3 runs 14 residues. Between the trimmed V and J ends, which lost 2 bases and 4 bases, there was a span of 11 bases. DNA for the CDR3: TGTGCCAGCAGTTTAGTCGGACTGTCAGAGACCCAGTACTTC. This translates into CASSLVGLSETQYF.

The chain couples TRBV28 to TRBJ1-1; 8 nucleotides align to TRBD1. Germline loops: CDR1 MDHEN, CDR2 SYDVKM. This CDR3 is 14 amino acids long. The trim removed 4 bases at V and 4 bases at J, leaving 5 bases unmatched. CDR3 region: CASSSRQGSTEAFF. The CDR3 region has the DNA TGTGCCAGCAGTTCTCGACAGGGGAGCACTGAAGCTTTCTTT.

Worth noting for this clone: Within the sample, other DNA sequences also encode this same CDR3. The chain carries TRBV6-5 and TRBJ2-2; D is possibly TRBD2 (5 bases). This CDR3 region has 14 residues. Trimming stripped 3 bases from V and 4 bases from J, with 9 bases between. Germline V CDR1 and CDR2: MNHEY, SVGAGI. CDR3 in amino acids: CASSYSEGTGELFF. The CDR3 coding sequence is TGTGCCAGCAGTTATAGTGAGGGCACCGGGGAGCTGTTTTTT.

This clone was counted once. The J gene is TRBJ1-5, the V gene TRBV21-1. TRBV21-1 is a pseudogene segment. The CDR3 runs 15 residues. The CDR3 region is CASGGGLRGNQPQHF. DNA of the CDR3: TGTGCCAGCGGAGGGGGGCTTAGGGGTAATCAGCCCCAGCATTTT.